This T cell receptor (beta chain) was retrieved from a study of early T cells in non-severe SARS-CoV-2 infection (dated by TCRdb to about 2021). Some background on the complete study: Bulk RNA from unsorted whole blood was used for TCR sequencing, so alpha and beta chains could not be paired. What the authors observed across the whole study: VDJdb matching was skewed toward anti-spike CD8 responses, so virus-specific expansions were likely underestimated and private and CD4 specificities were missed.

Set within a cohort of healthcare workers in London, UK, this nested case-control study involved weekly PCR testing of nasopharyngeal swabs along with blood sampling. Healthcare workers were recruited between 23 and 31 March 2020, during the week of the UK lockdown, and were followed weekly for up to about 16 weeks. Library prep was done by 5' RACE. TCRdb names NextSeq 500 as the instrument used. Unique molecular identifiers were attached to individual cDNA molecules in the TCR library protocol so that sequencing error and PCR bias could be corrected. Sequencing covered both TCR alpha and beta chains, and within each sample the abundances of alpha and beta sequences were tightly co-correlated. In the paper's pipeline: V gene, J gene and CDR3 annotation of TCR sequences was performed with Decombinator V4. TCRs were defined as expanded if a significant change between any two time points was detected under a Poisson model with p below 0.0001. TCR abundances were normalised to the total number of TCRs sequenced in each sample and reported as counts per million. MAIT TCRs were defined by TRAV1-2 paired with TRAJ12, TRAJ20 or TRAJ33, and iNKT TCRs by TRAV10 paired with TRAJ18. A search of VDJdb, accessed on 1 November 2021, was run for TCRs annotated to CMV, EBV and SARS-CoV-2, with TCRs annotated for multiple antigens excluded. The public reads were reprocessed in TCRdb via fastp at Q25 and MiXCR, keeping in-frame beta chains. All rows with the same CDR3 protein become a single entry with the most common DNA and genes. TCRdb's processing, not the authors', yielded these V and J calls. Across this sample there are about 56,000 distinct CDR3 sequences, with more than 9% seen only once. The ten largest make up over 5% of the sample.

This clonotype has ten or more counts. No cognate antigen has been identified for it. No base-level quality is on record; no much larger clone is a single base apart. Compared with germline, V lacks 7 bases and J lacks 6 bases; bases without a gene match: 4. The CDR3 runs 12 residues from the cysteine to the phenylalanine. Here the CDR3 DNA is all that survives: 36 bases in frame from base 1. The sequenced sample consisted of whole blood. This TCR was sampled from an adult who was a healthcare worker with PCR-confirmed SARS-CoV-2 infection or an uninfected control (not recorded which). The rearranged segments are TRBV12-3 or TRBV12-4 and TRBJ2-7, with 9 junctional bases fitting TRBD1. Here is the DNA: TGTGCCAGCAACAGGGGGCCGGGCGAGCAGTACTTC. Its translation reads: CASNRGPGEQYF.